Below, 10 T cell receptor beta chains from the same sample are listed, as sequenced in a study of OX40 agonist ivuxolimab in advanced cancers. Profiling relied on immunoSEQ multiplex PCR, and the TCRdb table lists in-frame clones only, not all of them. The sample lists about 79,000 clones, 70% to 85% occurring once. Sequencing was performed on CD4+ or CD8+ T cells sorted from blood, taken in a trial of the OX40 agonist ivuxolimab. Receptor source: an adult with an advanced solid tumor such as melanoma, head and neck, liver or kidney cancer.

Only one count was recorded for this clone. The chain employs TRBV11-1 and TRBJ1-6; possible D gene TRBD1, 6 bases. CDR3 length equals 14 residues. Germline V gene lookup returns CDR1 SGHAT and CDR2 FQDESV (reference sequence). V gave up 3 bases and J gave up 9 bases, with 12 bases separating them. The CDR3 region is CASSLRDKSSPLHF. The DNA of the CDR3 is TGTGCCAGCAGCTTGAGGGACAAGAGTTCACCCCTCCACTTT. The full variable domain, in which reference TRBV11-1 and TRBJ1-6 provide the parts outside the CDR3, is EAEVAQSPRYKITEKSQAVAFWCDPISGHATLYWYRQILGQGPELLVQFQDESVVDDSQLPKDRFSAERLKGVDSTLKIQPAELGDSAMYLCASSLRDKSSPLHFGNGTRLTVT.

In DNA, the CDR3 is TGTGCCAGCAGTTTAGGGGGGAGCTACACCTTC. Translated, it gives CASSLGGSYTF. The V and J genes are TRBV28 and TRBJ1-2, with a possible D match to TRBD1 (5 bases). V lost 2 bases to trimming and J lost 9 bases, with 7 bases between them. Germline V gives CDR1 MDHEN, CDR2 SYDVKM. There are 11 residues in the CDR3.

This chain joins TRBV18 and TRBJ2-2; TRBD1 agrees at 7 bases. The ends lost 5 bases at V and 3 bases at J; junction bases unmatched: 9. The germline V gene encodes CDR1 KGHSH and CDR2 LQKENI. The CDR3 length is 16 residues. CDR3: CASSTDRDRDTGELFF. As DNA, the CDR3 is TGTGCCAGCTCAACGGACCGGGACAGAGACACCGGGGAGCTGTTTTTT.

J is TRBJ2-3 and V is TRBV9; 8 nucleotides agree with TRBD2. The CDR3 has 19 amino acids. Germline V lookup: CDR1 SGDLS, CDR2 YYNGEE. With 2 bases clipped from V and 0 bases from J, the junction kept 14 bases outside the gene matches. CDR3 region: CASSVILTSGASSTDTQYF. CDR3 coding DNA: TGTGCCAGCAGCGTTATCCTAACTAGCGGAGCCTCTAGCACAGATACGCAGTATTTT.

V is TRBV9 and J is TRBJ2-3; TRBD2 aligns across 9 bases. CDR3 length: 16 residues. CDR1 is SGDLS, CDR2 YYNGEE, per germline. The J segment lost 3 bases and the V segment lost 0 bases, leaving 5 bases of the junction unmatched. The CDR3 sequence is CASSVESSGKTDTQYF. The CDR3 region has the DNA TGTGCCAGCAGCGTAGAGTCTAGCGGGAAGACAGATACGCAGTATTTT.

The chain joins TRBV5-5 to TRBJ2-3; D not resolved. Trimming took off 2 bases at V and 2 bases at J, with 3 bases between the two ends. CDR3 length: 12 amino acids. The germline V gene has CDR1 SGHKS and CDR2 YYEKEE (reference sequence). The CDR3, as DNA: TGTGCCAGCAGCTTAGCCACAGATACGCAGTATTTT. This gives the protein CASSLATDTQYF.

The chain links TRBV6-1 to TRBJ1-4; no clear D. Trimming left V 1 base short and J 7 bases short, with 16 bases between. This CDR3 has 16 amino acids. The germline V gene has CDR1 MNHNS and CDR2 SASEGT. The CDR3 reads CASSEEAGSDPEKLFF. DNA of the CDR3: TGTGCCAGCAGTGAAGAAGCAGGCTCGGATCCTGAAAAACTGTTTTTT.

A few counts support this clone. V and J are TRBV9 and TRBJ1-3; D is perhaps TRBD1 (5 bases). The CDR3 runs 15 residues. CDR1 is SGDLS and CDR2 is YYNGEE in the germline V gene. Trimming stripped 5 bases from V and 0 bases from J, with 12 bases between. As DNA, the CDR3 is TGTGCCAGCAGTCGGGGGGTTATCTCTGGAAACACCATATATTTT. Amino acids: CASSRGVISGNTIYF.

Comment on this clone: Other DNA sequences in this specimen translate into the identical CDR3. The CDR3: CASRRTGDSNQPQHF. The CDR3 DNA sequence: TGTGCCAGTAGGCGGACAGGGGATAGCAATCAGCCCCAGCATTTT. The rearrangement joins TRBV19 to TRBJ1-5; 9 bases map to TRBD1. V lost 6 bases to trimming and J lost 0 bases; unmatched junction nucleotides: 3. The CDR3 has 15 amino acids. Per germline, CDR1 LNHDA and CDR2 SQIVND (reference sequence). The full variable domain, in which reference TRBV19 and TRBJ1-5 provide the parts outside the CDR3, is DGGITQSPKYLFRKEGQNVTLSCEQNLNHDAMYWYRQDPGQGLRLIYYSQIVNDFQKGDIAEGYSVSREKKESFPLTVTSAQKNPTAFYLCASRRTGDSNQPQHFGDGTRLSIL.

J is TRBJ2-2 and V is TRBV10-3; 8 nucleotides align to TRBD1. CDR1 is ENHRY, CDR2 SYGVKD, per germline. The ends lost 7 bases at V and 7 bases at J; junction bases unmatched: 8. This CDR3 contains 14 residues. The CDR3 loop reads CAINGQGTDGELFF. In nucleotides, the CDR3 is TGTGCCATCAATGGACAGGGAACGGACGGGGAGCTGTTTTTT.